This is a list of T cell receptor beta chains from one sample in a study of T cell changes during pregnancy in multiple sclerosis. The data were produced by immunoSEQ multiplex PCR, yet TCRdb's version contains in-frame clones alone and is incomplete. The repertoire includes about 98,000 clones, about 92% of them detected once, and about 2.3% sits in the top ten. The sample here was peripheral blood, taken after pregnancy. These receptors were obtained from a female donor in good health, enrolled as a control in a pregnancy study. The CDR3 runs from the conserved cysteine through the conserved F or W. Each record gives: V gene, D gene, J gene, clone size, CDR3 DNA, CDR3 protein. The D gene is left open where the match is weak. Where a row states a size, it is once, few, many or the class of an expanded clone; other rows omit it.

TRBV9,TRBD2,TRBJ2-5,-,TGTGCCAGCAGCGACCCGGGAGGGCCCTCGCAGGAGACCCAGTACTTC,CASSDPGGPSQETQYF
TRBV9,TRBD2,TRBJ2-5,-,TGTGCCAGCAGCGCCGGGACTAGTGATAAAGAGACCCAGTACTTC,CASSAGTSDKETQYF
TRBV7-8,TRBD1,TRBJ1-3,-,TGTGCCAGCAGCCTGGGACAGTTTACTGGAAACACCATATATTTT,CASSLGQFTGNTIYF
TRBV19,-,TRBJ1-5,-,TGTGCCACCCGATGGGGCGGGGAAAACAATCAGCCCCAGCATTTT,CATRWGGENNQPQHF
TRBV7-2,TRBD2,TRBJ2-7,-,TGTGCCAGCAGCTCTAGCGGGGGGCCCTACGAGCAGTACTTC,CASSSSGGPYEQYF
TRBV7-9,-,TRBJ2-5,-,TGTGCCAGCAGCGCCCTGGAGGGGTTTAAGGAGACCCAGTACTTC,CASSALEGFKETQYF
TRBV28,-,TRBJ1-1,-,TGTGCCAGCAGTCCGGGGCATTGGGGGGCTGAAGCTTTCTTT,CASSPGHWGAEAFF
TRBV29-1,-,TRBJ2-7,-,TGCAGCGTTGAAGCGGGAGAGGGTTTGTCCTACGAGCAGTACTTC,CSVEAGEGLSYEQYF
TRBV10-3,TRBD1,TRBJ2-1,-,TGTGCCATCAGTGAGTCGGACAGGGGAGATGGGAATGAGCAGTTCTTC,CAISESDRGDGNEQFF
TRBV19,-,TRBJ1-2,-,TGTGCCAGTACCCTCGTGTCAGGGGACCGTTATGGCTACACCTTC,CASTLVSGDRYGYTF
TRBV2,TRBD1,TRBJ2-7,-,TGTGCCAGCAGCGGACAGGCGTCCTCCTACGAGCAGTACTTC,CASSGQASSYEQYF
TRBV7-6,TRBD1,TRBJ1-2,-,TGTGCCAGCAGCTTGGACAGGAGGGGCTCTGGCTACACCTTC,CASSLDRRGSGYTF
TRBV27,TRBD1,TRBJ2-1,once,TGTGCCAGCATCCCCACGGGACAGCGCTACAATGAGCAGTTCTTC,CASIPTGQRYNEQFF
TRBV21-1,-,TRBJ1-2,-,TGTGCCAGCAGCGAAGACAGGATGAGCTATGGCTACACCTTC,CASSEDRMSYGYTF
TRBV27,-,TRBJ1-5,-,TGTGCCAGCAGTTTATCGTGGGAGGGGCCCCAGCATTTT,CASSLSWEGPQHF
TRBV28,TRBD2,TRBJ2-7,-,TGTGCCAGCAGCCTCTTGGGGAGGGTCAACGAGCAGTACTTC,CASSLLGRVNEQYF
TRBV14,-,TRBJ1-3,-,TGTGCCAGCAGCCCCAGGGGTGGAAACACCATATATTTT,CASSPRGGNTIYF
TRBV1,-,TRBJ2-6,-,TGCACCAGCAGGGTTACAGGATCCGGGGCCAACGTCCTGACTTTC,CTSRVTGSGANVLTF
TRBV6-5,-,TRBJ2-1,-,TGTGCCAGCAGTTACAAGGCCTCCGGGGGTGAGCAGTTCTTC,CASSYKASGGEQFF
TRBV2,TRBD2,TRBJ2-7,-,TGTGCCAGCAGTCTCCGGGAGGAATACGAGCAGTACTTC,CASSLREEYEQYF
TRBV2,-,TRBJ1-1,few,TGTGCCAGCAGGTCCCTTGAAGCTTTCTTT,CASRSLEAFF
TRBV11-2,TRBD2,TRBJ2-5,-,TGTGCCAGCAGCCCCCGGACTAGAGAGACCCAGTACTTC,CASSPRTRETQYF
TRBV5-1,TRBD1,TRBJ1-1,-,TGCGCCAGCAGCTTGGCCTATAGAAGGGACAGGGGGCGATCTCGGGGGGACACTGAAGCTTTCTTT,CASSLAYRRDRGRSRGDTEAFF
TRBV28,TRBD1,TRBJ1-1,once,TGTGCCAGCAGCCCTCGGACAGGCCGAATGAACACTGAAGCTTTCTTT,CASSPRTGRMNTEAFF
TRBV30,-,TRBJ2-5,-,TGTGCCTGGGGGACTTTGGAGACCCAGTACTTC,CAWGTLETQYF
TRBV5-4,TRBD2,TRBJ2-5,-,TGTGCCAGCAGCCAGACTAGCGGTTCACAAGAGACCCAGTACTTC,CASSQTSGSQETQYF
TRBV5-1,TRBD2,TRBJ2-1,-,TGCGCCAGCAGCTTACTAGCGGGGGCTCCGGGGAATGAGCAGTTCTTC,CASSLLAGAPGNEQFF
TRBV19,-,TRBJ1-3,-,TGTGCCAGTAGCCACGGCGTAGGGGCCAGTGGAAACACCATATATTTT,CASSHGVGASGNTIYF
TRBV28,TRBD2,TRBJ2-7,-,TGTGCCAGCAGTCAAGCCGGGACTAGCTACGAGCAGTACTTC,CASSQAGTSYEQYF
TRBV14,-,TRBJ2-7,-,TGTGCCAGCAGCCAAGAACTAACGGACTACCTTTCGGTCGAGCAGTACTTC,CASSQELTDYLSVEQYF
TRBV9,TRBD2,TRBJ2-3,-,TGTGCCAGCAGCCCAGGGACTAGGGGGGATACGCAGTATTTT,CASSPGTRGDTQYF
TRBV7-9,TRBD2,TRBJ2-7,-,TGTGCCAGCAGCTTCGGGGGGTCCGAGCAGTACTTC,CASSFGGSEQYF
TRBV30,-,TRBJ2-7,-,TGTGCCTGGAGCGGACAGGGGCTAGCGGGGGTGTACGAGCAGTACTTC,CAWSGQGLAGVYEQYF
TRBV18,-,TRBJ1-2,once,TGTGCCAGCTCACCACAAGACAGCGTCGGCTACACCTTC,CASSPQDSVGYTF
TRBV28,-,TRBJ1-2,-,TGTGCCAGCAGTCTCCCCCGGGCAGGGGCCGGCTATGGCTACACCTTC,CASSLPRAGAGYGYTF
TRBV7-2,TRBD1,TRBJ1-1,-,TGTGCCAGCAGCTTTACAGGGGTCACTGAAGCTTTCTTT,CASSFTGVTEAFF
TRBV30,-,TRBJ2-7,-,TGTGCCTGGACTGGACACATGTTCGACGAGCAGTACTTC,CAWTGHMFDEQYF
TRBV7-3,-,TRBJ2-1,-,TGTGCCAGCAGCTTGGGCGATGAGCAGTTCTTC,CASSLGDEQFF
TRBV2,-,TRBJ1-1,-,TGTGCCACCCCGGGCGGGCGGAACACTGAAGCTTTCTTT,CATPGGRNTEAFF
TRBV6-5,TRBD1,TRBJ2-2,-,TGTGCCAGCGGGACAGGGGTGGTCGGGGAGCTGTTTTTT,CASGTGVVGELFF
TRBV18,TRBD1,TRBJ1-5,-,TGTGCCAGCTCACCCGACTCAGGGGGCGACCAGCCCCAGCATTTT,CASSPDSGGDQPQHF
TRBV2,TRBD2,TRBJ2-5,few,TGTGCCAGCAGTGCGGGACTAGGAGAGACCCAGTACTTC,CASSAGLGETQYF
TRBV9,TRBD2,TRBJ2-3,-,TGTGCCAGCAGCGCCGGCGGGGGGCTTTGGATAGATACGCAGTATTTT,CASSAGGGLWIDTQYF
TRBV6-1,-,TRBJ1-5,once,TGTGCCAGCAGTGAGAACGACGCGGTTCGCTATAGCAATCAGCCCCAGCATTTT,CASSENDAVRYSNQPQHF
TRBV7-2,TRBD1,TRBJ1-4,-,TGTGCCAGCAGTTCACAGGGGGGTAATGAAAAACTGTTTTTT,CASSSQGGNEKLFF